The present TCR beta chain was sequenced within a study of OX40 agonist ivuxolimab in advanced cancers. Germline trimming cut 3 bases from V and 4 bases from J; bases unmatched to any gene: 5. In germline, CDR1 is SGHTA, CDR2 FQGTGA. The CDR3 totals 15 residues. This table comes from immunoSEQ multiplex PCR, and its TCRdb copy is limited to in-frame clones, with some not included. The repertoire holds tens of thousands of clones, with more than 85% as singletons. V usage is TRBV7-3 and J usage is TRBJ2-3, with 9 bases fitting TRBD2. This sequence was found in an adult with an advanced solid tumor such as melanoma, head and neck, liver or kidney cancer. Here the sequenced sample was CD4+ or CD8+ T cells sorted from blood, taken in a trial of the OX40 agonist ivuxolimab. The CDR3 DNA reads as TGTGCCAGCAGCTTGACTAGCGGTTGGCCAGATACGCAGTATTTT. This encodes CASSLTSGWPDTQYF.